The source of this TCR beta chain is a study of T cell responses to AZD1222 COVID-19 vaccine. V gave up 1 base and J gave up 2 bases, with 0 bases separating them. The germline CDR1 and CDR2 sequences are SGDLS and YYNGEE. CDR3 length equals 11 residues. Sequenced by immunoSEQ multiplex PCR; TCRdb stores in-frame clones only, minus some. The sample lists about 160,000 clones, roughly nine tenths seen once, with 6% to 8% in the top ten. The receptor was isolated from an adult in good health. This specimen was peripheral blood, taken on day 0 of AZD1222 vaccination. The chain is built from TRBV9 and TRBJ1-2; D gene uncertain. The DNA of the CDR3 is TGTGCCAGCAGCGTAAACTATGGCTACACCTTC. This sequence encodes CASSVNYGYTF. Variable domain in full (rest from reference TRBV9 and TRBJ1-2): DSGVTQTPKHLITATGQRVTLRCSPRSGDLSVYWYQQSLDQGLQFLIQYYNGEERAKGNILERFSAQQFPDLHSELNLSSLELGDSALYFCASSVNYGYTFGSGTRLTVV.